These T cell receptor beta chains were read from a single sample in a study of cytomegalovirus exposure and HLA in healthy donors. The repertoire was sequenced with immunoSEQ multiplex PCR; TCRdb's copy has only in-frame clones and lacks some. The sample includes approximately 220,000 clones, about 80% of them seen just once. The sequencing input was PBMCs. These receptors all stem from a man aged 18 to 29 in good health and CMV-seronegative. The CDR3 runs from the conserved cysteine through the conserved F or W. A D gene is named only where the DNA matches it firmly. Size values are once, few and many counts, or a class for expanded clones, and some rows have none.

NA TRBJ2-7 NA TRBV4-3 CASSQDLPPFEQYF TGCGCCAGCAGCCAAGATCTCCCCCCTTTTGAGCAGTACTTC
TRBD1 TRBJ1-3 NA TRBV19 CACKREGGRGNTIYF TGTGCCTGCAAAAGAGAAGGGGGCCGTGGAAACACCATATATTTT
TRBD1 TRBJ2-7 NA TRBV13 CASSLGTGIYEQYF TGTGCCAGCAGCTTAGGGACAGGGATTTACGAGCAGTACTTC
NA TRBJ2-2 few TRBV15 CATSRGLGGELFF TGTGCCACCAGCAGGGGACTTGGCGGGGAGCTGTTTTTT
NA TRBJ2-2 NA TRBV4-1 CASNTVDGLNTGELFF TGCGCCAGCAATACAGTGGACGGACTGAACACCGGGGAGCTGTTTTTT
NA TRBJ2-5 NA TRBV7-3 CASSPSAAQETQYF TGTGCCAGCAGCCCCTCGGCGGCACAAGAGACCCAGTACTTC
TRBD1 TRBJ2-3 NA TRBV19 CASSTPGQATDTQYF TGTGCCAGTAGTACCCCGGGACAGGCCACAGATACGCAGTATTTT
NA TRBJ2-7 NA TRBV5-4 CASSADYEQYF TGTGCCAGCAGCGCAGACTACGAGCAGTACTTC
TRBD1 TRBJ1-3 NA TRBV4-2 CASSQEGQRVGLIQSGNTIYF TGTGCCAGCAGCCAAGAGGGACAGCGGGTCGGGCTAATTCAATCTGGAAACACCATATATTTT
TRBD1 TRBJ2-7 NA TRBV29-1 CSVGWDRGEQYF TGCAGCGTTGGGTGGGACAGGGGCGAGCAGTACTTC
NA TRBJ2-1 NA TRBV13 CASSFAGWSYNEQFF TGTGCCAGCAGCTTTGCGGGATGGTCCTACAATGAGCAGTTCTTC
TRBD1 TRBJ2-7 NA TRBV9 CASSARDRVGEQYF TGTGCCAGCAGCGCTCGGGACAGGGTGGGGGAGCAGTACTTC
NA TRBJ1-1 NA TRBV4-1 CASSLGGLNEAFF TGCGCCAGCAGCCTCGGGGGGCTGAACGAAGCTTTCTTT
TRBD1 TRBJ1-4 NA TRBV7-9 CSSSSPGQGARGGEKLFF TGTTCCAGCAGCTCCCCGGGACAGGGGGCGCGAGGGGGCGAAAAACTGTTTTTT
TRBD1 TRBJ1-2 NA TRBV18 CASSPGQGYGYTF TGTGCCAGCTCTCCGGGACAGGGTTATGGCTACACCTTC
NA TRBJ2-3 NA TRBV14 CASSPKFPPQGWTDTQYF TGTGCCAGCAGCCCTAAGTTTCCCCCCCAGGGTTGGACAGATACGCAGTATTTT
NA TRBJ2-7 NA TRBV2 CATKGGTYEQYF TGTGCCACAAAAGGGGGTACCTACGAGCAGTACTTC
TRBD2 TRBJ2-3 NA TRBV7-6 CASSLSGGTDTQYF TGTGCCAGCAGCCTTAGCGGGGGCACAGATACGCAGTATTTT
TRBD2 TRBJ2-1 NA TRBV4-3 CASSQGLAGGPEQFF TGCGCCAGCAGCCAAGGACTAGCGGGGGGGCCTGAGCAGTTCTTC
TRBD1 TRBJ1-5 NA TRBV18 CASSLGQGGYQPQHF TGTGCCAGCTCACTTGGACAGGGGGGTTATCAGCCCCAGCATTTT
NA TRBJ1-1 NA TRBV27 CASRGPRGYTEAFF TGTGCCAGCAGGGGCCCCCGGGGGTACACTGAAGCTTTCTTT
TRBD1 TRBJ2-1 NA TRBV5-6 CASSQDRELSFYNEQFF TGTGCCAGCAGCCAGGACAGGGAATTATCCTTCTACAATGAGCAGTTCTTC